Listed below are T cell receptor beta chains from one sample, sequenced in a study of blood T cell repertoires in COVID-19. The table came from immunoSEQ multiplex PCR; TCRdb's copy has only in-frame clones and leaves some out. The repertoire holds some 99,000 clones, with 80% to 90% as singletons. Input material: peripheral blood. The receptors here all came from an elderly woman with active or convalescent COVID-19. The CDR3 runs from the conserved cysteine through the conserved F or W. The D gene is left open where the match is weak. Rows give clone size only sometimes, using once, few, many, or a class for an expanded clone.

J,length,size,D,V,DNA,CDR3
TRBJ2-7,14,NA,TRBD1,TRBV9,TGTGCCAGCAGCGCCACGACAGGGGGATACGAGCAGTACTTC,CASSATTGGYEQYF
TRBJ2-5,16,NA,TRBD2,TRBV7-3,TGTGCCAGCAGCCCCGGGACTAGCGGGAGTTGGGAGACCCAGTACTTC,CASSPGTSGSWETQYF
TRBJ2-7,15,NA,TRBD1,TRBV28,TGTGCCAGCAGTCCCGCGGACAGGGGGCGGAACGAGCAGTACTTC,CASSPADRGRNEQYF
TRBJ2-7,14,few,NA,TRBV11-2,TGTGCCAGCAGCTTATCAGGCCCAGACTACGAGCAGTACTTC,CASSLSGPDYEQYF
TRBJ1-2,15,NA,NA,TRBV27,TGTGCCAGCAGGAGCCGGGGAGGGGGATACTATGGCTACACCTTC,CASRSRGGGYYGYTF
TRBJ1-4,14,once,TRBD1,TRBV27,TGTGCCAGCAGTTCGGGACAGGGTGAGCACAAACTGTTTTTT,CASSSGQGEHKLFF
TRBJ1-4,14,NA,NA,TRBV19,TGTGCCAGTAGTCGACAGGACCATAATGAAAAACTGTTTTTT,CASSRQDHNEKLFF
TRBJ2-5,15,NA,NA,TRBV3-1/TRBV3-2,TGTGCCAGCAGCCAAGCGGTAGCAACCGGAGAGACCCAGTACTTC,CASSQAVATGETQYF
TRBJ2-7,14,few,NA,TRBV5-1,TGCGCCAGCAGCCCCCGTGGGGCACCCTACGAGCAGTACTTC,CASSPRGAPYEQYF
TRBJ2-7,13,few,NA,TRBV7-9,TGTGCCAGCAGCTTAGCCTCGAGTTACGAGCAGTACTTC,CASSLASSYEQYF
TRBJ2-2,14,NA,NA,TRBV19,TGTGCCAGTAGTCCCTCTAGATACACCGGGGAGCTGTTTTTT,CASSPSRYTGELFF
TRBJ1-2,14,NA,TRBD1,TRBV6-5,TGTGCCAGCAGTTATTTAAGACAGGGCTATGGCTACACCTTC,CASSYLRQGYGYTF
TRBJ2-7,13,NA,NA,TRBV3-1/TRBV3-2,TGTGCCAGCAGCCAAGTCCTCTCCTACGAGCAGTACTTC,CASSQVLSYEQYF
TRBJ1-1,13,NA,NA,TRBV11-2,TGTGCCAGCAGCTTAGTCCAGAACACTGAAGCTTTCTTT,CASSLVQNTEAFF
TRBJ2-3,17,NA,TRBD1,TRBV28,TGTGCCAGCAGTTCCCCCGGGACAGGGGTAGGCCCAGATACGCAGTATTTT,CASSSPGTGVGPDTQYF
TRBJ1-1,12,NA,NA,TRBV27,TGTGCCAGCAGTGTACCCAGGGGTACAGCTTTCTTT,CASSVPRGTAFF
TRBJ2-5,13,NA,NA,TRBV29-1,TGCAGCGTTCTGACTAGGGGGGGAGAGACCCAGTACTTC,CSVLTRGGETQYF
TRBJ2-3,16,NA,NA,TRBV5-1,TGCGCCAGCAGCTACCCACGGGAGCCCCGGGGAGATACGCAGTATTTT,CASSYPREPRGDTQYF
TRBJ2-7,15,NA,TRBD1,TRBV19,TGTGCCAGTAGTCCCGGGACAGGGGTTTCCTACGAGCAGTACTTC,CASSPGTGVSYEQYF
TRBJ2-1,13,once,NA,TRBV13,TGTGCCAGCAGCTTAGGCCGCAGAACCGAGCAGTTCTTC,CASSLGRRTEQFF
TRBJ2-3,15,NA,NA,TRBV24-1,TGTGCCACCAGTGATTACCGACAGGCCACAGATACGCAGTATTTT,CATSDYRQATDTQYF
TRBJ1-1,12,NA,NA,TRBV28,TGTGCCAGCAGAGACATCGGCACTGAAGCTTTCTTT,CASRDIGTEAFF
TRBJ2-5,15,few,NA,TRBV7-2,TGTGCCAGCAGCCCGCAGACAGGGAGGCAAGAGACCCAGTACTTC,CASSPQTGRQETQYF
TRBJ1-2,16,NA,NA,TRBV5-4,TGTGCCAGCAGCTGGGGTGGGGACACCACAAACTATGGCTACACCTTC,CASSWGGDTTNYGYTF
TRBJ2-2,14,NA,NA,TRBV24-1,TGTGCCACCAGTGACCATGGGAGCACCGGGGAGCTGTTTTTT,CATSDHGSTGELFF
TRBJ2-7,16,NA,TRBD1,TRBV5-4,TGTGCCAGCAGCCCAGGGGGGGGACAGGGAAACTACGAGCAGTACTTC,CASSPGGGQGNYEQYF
TRBJ2-7,16,NA,NA,TRBV7-8,TGTGCCAGCAGCTTAGCGATCGGGTTAGCAGACCACGAGCAGTACTTC,CASSLAIGLADHEQYF
TRBJ1-1,14,NA,NA,TRBV11-1,TGTGCCAGCAGCTTAGACGGGATGAACACTGAAGCTTTCTTT,CASSLDGMNTEAFF
TRBJ1-1,15,once,NA,TRBV30,TGTGCCTGGAGGGACTGGGGGGGAGGAGGCACTGAAGCTTTCTTT,CAWRDWGGGGTEAFF
TRBJ2-7,13,NA,NA,TRBV9,TGTGCCAGCAGCCCCCGGGGGGCGGGCGAGCAGTACTTC,CASSPRGAGEQYF
TRBJ2-5,14,once,NA,TRBV7-2,TGTGCCAGCAGCTTAATGAGGTCTCGGGAGACCCAGTACTTC,CASSLMRSRETQYF
TRBJ2-3,15,NA,NA,TRBV6-5,TGTGCCAGCAGTTACTTGCGGGGCCGCACAGATACGCAGTATTTT,CASSYLRGRTDTQYF
TRBJ2-1,17,NA,TRBD1,TRBV2,TGTGCCAGCAGTGGCCGGACAGGGCTAACCTCCTACAATGAGCAGTTCTTC,CASSGRTGLTSYNEQFF
TRBJ2-1,16,NA,NA,TRBV15,TGTGCCACCAGCACCGGATCAGGGCTATCGTACAATGAGCAGTTCTTC,CATSTGSGLSYNEQFF
TRBJ2-3,16,NA,TRBD2,TRBV2,TGTGCCAGCAGTGTAAGACTAGCGGGAGGCACAGATACGCAGTATTTT,CASSVRLAGGTDTQYF